This T cell receptor (beta chain) was identified in a study of T cells after yellow fever vaccination (dated by TCRdb to about 2019). For the study in its entirety: Libraries from fractions with low cell numbers were prepared with the SMART-Seq v4 Ultra Low Input RNA kit. To track T-cell clones before and after primary and booster YFV17D yellow fever vaccination, bulk TCR alpha and beta repertoires were sequenced longitudinally. Two healthy male donors, one aged 18 to 30 and one aged 30 to 40 years, were included in the cohort. Blood samples were taken at several timepoints before and after primary and secondary immunization, and bulk PBMC replicates and cell subsets were isolated.

The treatment or condition label corresponds to: live attenuated yellow fever vaccine strain. At each blood-draw timepoint, two biological replicates of bulk PBMCs were collected. A standard Ficoll-Paque protocol was used to isolate PBMCs from peripheral blood. TriZol was used to extract RNA from bulk PBMCs, from CD4 and CD8 fractions, and from dextramer-positive and dextramer-negative fractions. Synthesis of TCR cDNA relied on 5'RACE template switching, a step that introduced a universal primer site along with unique molecular identifiers. cDNA synthesis was primed from both the TCR alpha and TCR beta constant segments. Library amplification involved two PCR steps, and the second step added sample barcodes and sequencing adapters. Sequencing of the libraries was done on either Illumina HiSeq 2500 (2x100 bp) or NovaSeq (2x150 bp). The original pipeline was this. MIGEC handled demultiplexing of reads and collapsing into UMI consensus sequences, while MiXCR performed V(D)J alignment. Vaccine-responding clonotypes were defined with edgeR using replicate PBMC samples, requiring FDR below 0.01 and a log2 fold change above 5 up to day 15. Each bulk clonotype received a CD4 or CD8 identity based on whether the sequenced CD4 or CD8 repertoire contained that clonotype at higher abundance. Through fastp at Q25 and MiXCR, TCRdb rebuilt clones from the public reads, retaining in-frame beta chains. Rows with one shared CDR3 protein collapse into an entry with the most common genes and DNA. For this entry, the V and J calls and clone size follow TCRdb and not the study's own pipeline. Here the sample has a few hundred thousand distinct CDR3 sequences; around 6.4% occur a single time. 15% of the sample belongs to the ten largest clones.

This clonotype was seen repeatedly, ten times or more. This receptor's antigen is unknown. The sample holds no much larger clone one base away, and base qualities are not on file. Beyond this particular receptor, the publication reports: A small share of clonotypes occurred in both CD4 and CD8 compartments, likely arising from convergent recombination. Most clones expanded after primary vaccination were re-detected after the booster (approximately 96% of CD4 and around 88% of CD8), suggesting broad memory maintenance. The secondary T-cell response was weaker than the primary response but faster, peaking on day 5 instead of day 15. Because only a couple of donors were included in the study, the extent to which the findings can be generalized is limited. FACS-sorted repertoires could contain abundant contaminating clonotypes from the bulk population, so computational filtering was required.

This TCR was sampled from a man aged 30 to 45 who received the YFV17D yellow fever vaccine. The sequencing here drew on PBMCs, taken 5 days after the yellow fever booster vaccination.

The DNA sequence is as follows: TGTGCCTGGATGACCGGACCAGTACGCGAGCAGTACTTC. Its coded protein is CAWMTGPVREQYF. The chain couples TRBV30 to TRBJ2-7; too little of a D gene remains to name it. CDR1 and CDR2, per the germline V gene (reference sequence), are GTSNPN and SVGIG. Cut back by 4 bases and 6 bases, the V and J ends lie 16 bases apart. The CDR3 contains 13 residues, cysteine and phenylalanine counted. Only the CDR3 region is kept as DNA, spanning 39 bases read in frame from base 1.